A selection of T cell receptor beta chains follows, all from one sample in a study of CD8+ T cells in alopecia areata. Sequencing used immunoSEQ multiplex PCR; TCRdb keeps in-frame clones, though not all of them. This sample has about 130,000 clones, with around three fifths found just once. The input for sequencing was CD4+ T cells sorted from blood, taken at week 0. Every receptor here comes from a human donor with alopecia areata. Both conserved end residues are part of each CDR3. D genes are given only for firm matches. Not all rows give a size; the values are once, few, many and, for expanded clones, a class.

j_gene	d_gene	abundance	v_gene	CDR3aa	CDR3nt
TRBJ2-5	-	-	TRBV12-5	CASASSLGLQETQYF	TGTGCTAGTGCCTCATCGTTGGGGCTCCAAGAGACCCAGTACTTC
TRBJ2-4	-	-	TRBV5-4	CASSLARQTLAKNIQYF	TGTGCCAGCAGCTTGGCGAGACAGACACTAGCCAAAAACATTCAGTACTTC
TRBJ1-5	-	few	TRBV29-1	CSVGIGAGNQPQHF	TGCAGCGTTGGAATTGGGGCTGGCAATCAGCCCCAGCATTTT
TRBJ2-5	TRBD2	-	TRBV29-1	CSALGGGAEKTQYF	TGCAGCGCCTTGGGCGGGGGGGCCGAAAAGACCCAGTACTTC
TRBJ2-3	TRBD2	-	TRBV5-1	CASSLASGSKIATQYF	TGCGCCAGCAGCTTGGCCAGCGGGAGCAAGATAGCTACGCAGTATTTT
TRBJ2-5	TRBD2	-	TRBV28	CASSPVWSGGNQETQYF	TGTGCCAGCAGTCCTGTGTGGAGCGGGGGAAACCAAGAGACCCAGTACTTC
TRBJ2-5	TRBD2	-	TRBV4-2	CASRRVGGSARQETQYF	TGTGCCAGCCGACGGGTGGGAGGGAGCGCCCGCCAAGAGACCCAGTACTTC
TRBJ2-3	TRBD2	few	TRBV5-1	CASSFGLAESTDTQYF	TGCGCCAGCAGCTTTGGACTAGCAGAGAGCACAGATACGCAGTATTTT
TRBJ1-2	TRBD1	-	TRBV6-6	CASSQDRGNYGYTF	TGTGCCAGCAGTCAGGACAGGGGGAACTATGGCTACACCTTC
TRBJ1-1	TRBD1	-	TRBV5-4	CASSLAGGLDTEAFF	TGTGCCAGCAGCTTAGCAGGGGGGTTAGACACTGAAGCTTTCTTT
TRBJ1-4	-	-	TRBV6-5	CASTRSGGNEKLFF	TGTGCCAGCACCCGGTCGGGGGGGAACGAAAAACTGTTTTTT
TRBJ2-5	TRBD2	few	TRBV23-1	CARGLANRETQYF	TGCGCCAGGGGACTAGCGAATAGGGAGACCCAGTACTTC
TRBJ2-1	TRBD1	few	TRBV7-7	CASSLGGTGERGEQFF	TGTGCCAGCAGCTTAGGTGGGACAGGGGAAAGGGGTGAGCAGTTCTTC
TRBJ1-5	TRBD1	-	TRBV19	CASSNDRGGIQPQHF	TGTGCCAGTAGTAACGACAGGGGTGGTATTCAGCCCCAGCATTTT
TRBJ2-1	TRBD2	-	TRBV2	CASILAGGWGEQFF	TGTGCCAGCATACTAGCGGGAGGTTGGGGAGAGCAGTTCTTC
TRBJ2-4	TRBD2	once	TRBV11-2	CASSLERAGGTSGRSGIQYF	TGTGCCAGCAGCTTAGAAAGGGCCGGAGGGACTAGCGGGCGTTCTGGCATTCAGTACTTC
TRBJ1-1	-	-	TRBV30	CAWSRSQNTEAFF	TGTGCCTGGAGTAGGTCCCAGAACACTGAAGCTTTCTTT
TRBJ2-7	-	few	TRBV2	CASRVAPYEQYF	TGTGCCAGCAGGGTCGCCCCCTACGAGCAGTACTTC
TRBJ2-1	TRBD2	-	TRBV15	CATSRETSGGAGGQFF	TGTGCCACCAGCAGGGAAACTAGCGGGGGGGCCGGGGGGCAGTTCTTC
TRBJ2-3	TRBD2	-	TRBV5-4	CASSLSKRGGDTQYF	TGTGCCAGCAGCTTGTCCAAGCGGGGGGGAGATACGCAGTATTTT
TRBJ2-7	-	-	TRBV7-8	CASSLVRQEGAQYF	TGTGCCAGCAGCTTGGTGAGACAGGAAGGGGCGCAGTACTTC
TRBJ1-2	TRBD1	few	TRBV9	CASSKVPETGGWNGYTF	TGTGCCAGCAGCAAGGTCCCCGAGACAGGGGGCTGGAATGGCTACACCTTC
TRBJ2-5	-	few	TRBV7-8	CASSPTRAGSQETQYF	TGTGCCAGCAGCCCCACCCGAGCGGGTTCCCAAGAGACCCAGTACTTC
TRBJ1-1	TRBD1	few	TRBV27	CANTLDRGKAEAFF	TGTGCCAACACGCTCGACAGGGGGAAAGCTGAAGCTTTCTTT
TRBJ2-3	-	-	TRBV10-3	CATLEARKDTDTQYF	TGTGCCACCCTTGAAGCCCGCAAAGACACAGATACGCAGTATTTT
TRBJ2-7	-	-	TRBV4-1	CASSKTGGLYEQYF	TGCGCCAGCAGCAAGACCGGAGGACTCTACGAGCAGTACTTC
TRBJ2-4	TRBD1	-	TRBV6-6	CASSSQGAAAKNIQYF	TGTGCCAGCAGCTCACAGGGGGCCGCAGCCAAAAACATTCAGTACTTC
TRBJ2-4	-	few	TRBV29-1	CSVERLAKNIQYF	TGCAGCGTTGAACGGCTAGCCAAAAACATTCAGTACTTC
TRBJ2-7	-	few	TRBV5-6	CASNRDEGLYEQYF	TGTGCCAGCAACCGGGATGAAGGGTTATACGAGCAGTACTTC
TRBJ1-1	-	-	TRBV2	CASRPLLAANTEAFF	TGTGCCAGCAGACCCTTATTGGCGGCGAACACTGAAGCTTTCTTT
TRBJ2-5	-	few	TRBV2	CASTRLGQQTQYF	TGTGCCAGCACCCGCCTAGGACAACAGACCCAGTACTTC
TRBJ1-2	TRBD1	once	TRBV2	CASSEARQGYGYTF	TGTGCCAGCAGTGAAGCCCGACAGGGTTATGGCTACACCTTC
TRBJ1-5	TRBD1	-	TRBV7-2	CASSFAGGGQPQHF	TGTGCCAGCAGCTTTGCAGGGGGTGGTCAGCCCCAGCATTTT
TRBJ1-3	-	-	TRBV7-8	CASSGEGNTIYF	TGTGCCAGCAGCGGGGAGGGGAACACCATATATTTT
TRBJ1-1	-	-	TRBV5-4	CASSSTRNTEAFF	TGTGCCAGCAGCTCCACCCGTAACACTGAAGCTTTCTTT
TRBJ1-5	-	-	TRBV2	CASSEAPRGQPQHF	TGTGCCAGCAGTGAAGCCCCCAGGGGTCAGCCCCAGCATTTT
TRBJ1-2	-	-	TRBV9	CASSVEGEYGYTF	TGTGCCAGCAGCGTAGAAGGGGAGTATGGCTACACCTTC
TRBJ2-7	-	-	TRBV27	CASSLSGAGVAYEQYF	TGTGCCAGCAGTTTATCCGGGGCCGGGGTCGCCTACGAGCAGTACTTC
TRBJ1-1	-	-	TRBV18	CASSPGGEDTEAFF	TGTGCCAGCTCACCTGGGGGTGAAGACACTGAAGCTTTCTTT
TRBJ1-1	-	-	TRBV29-1	CSVEGQQNTEAFF	TGCAGCGTTGAAGGACAGCAGAACACTGAAGCTTTCTTT
TRBJ1-2	TRBD1	-	TRBV6-5	CASSPTLTGSYGYTF	TGTGCCAGCAGTCCTACCTTGACAGGGAGCTATGGCTACACCTTC
TRBJ2-1	-	-	TRBV4-2	CASSQNAGLKQFF	TGTGCCAGCAGCCAAAACGCGGGGCTTAAGCAGTTCTTC
TRBJ1-4	-	-	TRBV7-9	CASTRRTGPGEKLFF	TGTGCCAGCACCCGCCGGACGGGCCCGGGTGAAAAACTGTTTTTT
TRBJ2-7	TRBD2	few	TRBV7-2	CASSLDGREGPSYEQYF	TGTGCCAGCAGCTTAGATGGGCGGGAGGGCCCCTCCTACGAGCAGTACTTC
TRBJ2-7	TRBD2	few	TRBV4-1	CASSPPTSGTSYEQYF	TGCGCCAGCAGCCCTCCGACTAGCGGGACATCCTACGAGCAGTACTTC